The sequence of this TCR beta chain was determined in a study of T-cell reconstitution after alpha-beta-depleted transplantation in children. For TCRbeta, the library was prepared with unique molecular identifiers. TCRdb independently ran MiXCR on the PCR reads; one entry per CDR3 protein. This sample has nearly 550,000 distinct CDR3 sequences, with around 19% found just once. The trim removed 9 bases at V and 2 bases at J, leaving 8 bases unmatched. The CDR3 loop spans 14 amino acids. Germline loops: CDR1 LNHDA, CDR2 SQIVND (reference sequence). The V and J genes are TRBV19 and TRBJ1-2; 8 bases are a match to TRBD1. The sample consisted of PBMCs from the stem cell graft donor, taken from the stem cell graft. The TCR comes from a human donor who donated a stem cell graft to a child with acute lymphoblastic leukemia. The CDR3 protein is CASENRGNNYGYTF. CDR3 bases: TGTGCCAGCGAAAACAGGGGGAACAACTATGGCTACACCTTC. Combining the CDR3 with reference TRBV19 and TRBJ1-2 gives the whole variable domain DGGITQSPKYLFRKEGQNVTLSCEQNLNHDAMYWYRQDPGQGLRLIYYSQIVNDFQKGDIAEGYSVSREKKESFPLTVTSAQKNPTAFYLCASENRGNNYGYTFGSGTRLTVV.